This TCR beta chain was found in a study of control samples from healthy donors and cancer patients. The assay was immunoSEQ multiplex PCR, and TCRdb's table has in-frame clones only and misses some. The repertoire includes 170,000 or so clones, roughly 93% of them detected once, and over 1.1% sits in the top ten. Per the germline V gene, CDR1 is MRHNA and CDR2 is SNTAGT. The CDR3 length is 17 residues. Trimming cost V 2 bases and J 2 bases, with 18 bases left between them. The sequence was obtained from a man aged 18 to 29 in good health. The chain has TRBV6-4 and TRBJ2-5; tentatively, D is TRBD2 (5 bases). The specimen sequenced was blood. CDR3 nucleotide sequence: TGTGCCAGCAGTGACAGCCGGGCTAGCCGAAAGCAAGAGACCCAGTACTTC. Encoded protein: CASSDSRASRKQETQYF.